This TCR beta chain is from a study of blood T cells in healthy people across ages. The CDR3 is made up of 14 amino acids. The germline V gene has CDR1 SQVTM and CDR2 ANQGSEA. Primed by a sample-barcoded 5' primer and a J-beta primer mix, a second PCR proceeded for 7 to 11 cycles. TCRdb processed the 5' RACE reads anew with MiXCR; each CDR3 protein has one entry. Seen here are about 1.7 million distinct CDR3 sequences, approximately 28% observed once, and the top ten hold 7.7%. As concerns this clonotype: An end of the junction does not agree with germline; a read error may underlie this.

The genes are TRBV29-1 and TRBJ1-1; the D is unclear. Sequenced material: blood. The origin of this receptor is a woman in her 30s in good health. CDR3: CSAVGVRAVTEAFF. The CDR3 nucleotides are TGCAGCGCGGTGGGCGTGAGGGCGGTGACTGAAGCGTTCTTT.